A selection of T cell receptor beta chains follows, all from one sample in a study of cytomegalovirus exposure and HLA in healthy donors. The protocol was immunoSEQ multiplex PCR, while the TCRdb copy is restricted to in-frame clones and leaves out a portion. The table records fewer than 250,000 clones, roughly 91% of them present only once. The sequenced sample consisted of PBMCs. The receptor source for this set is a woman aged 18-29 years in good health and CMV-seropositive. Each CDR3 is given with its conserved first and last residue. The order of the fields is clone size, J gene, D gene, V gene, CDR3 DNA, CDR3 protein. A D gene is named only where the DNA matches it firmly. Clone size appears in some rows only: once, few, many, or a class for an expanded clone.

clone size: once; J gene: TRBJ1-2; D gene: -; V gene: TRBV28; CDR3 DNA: TGTGCCAGCAGCCCTGGCGGGGGTAATCCATACTATGGCTACACCTTC; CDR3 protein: CASSPGGGNPYYGYTF
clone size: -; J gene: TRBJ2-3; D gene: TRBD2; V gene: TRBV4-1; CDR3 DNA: TGCGCCAGCAGGGTAACGACTAGCGGGAGTTCAGATACGCAGTATTTT; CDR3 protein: CASRVTTSGSSDTQYF
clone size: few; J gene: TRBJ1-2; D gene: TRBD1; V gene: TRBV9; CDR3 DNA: TGTGCCAGCAGCGTACGGACAGGCTATGGCTACACCTTC; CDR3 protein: CASSVRTGYGYTF
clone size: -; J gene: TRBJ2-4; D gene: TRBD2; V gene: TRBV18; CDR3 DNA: TGTGCCAGCTCACCATACTCGAGCGGGAGGGTCGGAGCCAAAAACATTCAGTACTTC; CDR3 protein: CASSPYSSGRVGAKNIQYF
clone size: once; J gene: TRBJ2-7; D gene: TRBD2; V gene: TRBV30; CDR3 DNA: TGTGCCTGGAGTCGGCCTAGCGGGCGCTCCTACGAGCAGTACTTC; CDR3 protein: CAWSRPSGRSYEQYF
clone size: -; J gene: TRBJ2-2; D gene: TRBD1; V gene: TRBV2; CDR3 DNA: TGTGCCAGCAGCCTCCAGGGGGCGGACACCGGGGAGCTGTTTTTT; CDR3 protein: CASSLQGADTGELFF
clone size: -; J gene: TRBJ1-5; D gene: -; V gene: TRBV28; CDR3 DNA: TGTGCCAGCAGTGCGCTCCTGGGCAATCAGCCCCAGCATTTT; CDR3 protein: CASSALLGNQPQHF
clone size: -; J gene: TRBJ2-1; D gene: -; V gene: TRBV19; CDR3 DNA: TGTGCCAGTAGATTATCTAGTGGGAATGAGCAGTTCTTC; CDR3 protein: CASRLSSGNEQFF
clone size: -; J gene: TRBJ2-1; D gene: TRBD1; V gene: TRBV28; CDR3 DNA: TGTGCCAGCAGCGGGACAGATAACCGCAATGAGCAGTTCTTC; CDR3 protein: CASSGTDNRNEQFF
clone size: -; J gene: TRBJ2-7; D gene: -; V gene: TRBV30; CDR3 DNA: TGTGCCTTCATCCCAGCCGGGGTAAACTACGAGCAGTACTTC; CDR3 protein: CAFIPAGVNYEQYF
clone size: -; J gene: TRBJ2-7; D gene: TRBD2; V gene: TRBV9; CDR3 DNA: TGTGCCAGCAGCTCCGGGACTACCCCCTACGAGCAGTACTTC; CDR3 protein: CASSSGTTPYEQYF
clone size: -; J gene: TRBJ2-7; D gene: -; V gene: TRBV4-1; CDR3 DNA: TGCGCCAGCAGCCAAGGTGACACTAGCACTCGCGAGCAGTACTTC; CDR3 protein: CASSQGDTSTREQYF
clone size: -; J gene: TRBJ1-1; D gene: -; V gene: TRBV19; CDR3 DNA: TGTGCCAGTAGTATCCGGGTTAGCACTGAAGCTTTCTTT; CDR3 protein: CASSIRVSTEAFF
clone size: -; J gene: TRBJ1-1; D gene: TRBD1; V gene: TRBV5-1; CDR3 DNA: TGCGCCAGCAGCAGGAGGGGACAGGATGAAGCTTTCTTT; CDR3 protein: CASSRRGQDEAFF
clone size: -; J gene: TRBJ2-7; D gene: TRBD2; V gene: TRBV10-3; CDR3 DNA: TGTGCCATCAGATCAGGAGCGGGAGGGCAAGCCTACGAGCAGTACTTC; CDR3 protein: CAIRSGAGGQAYEQYF
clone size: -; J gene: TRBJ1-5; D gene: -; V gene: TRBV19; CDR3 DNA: TGTGCCAGCCTGCCACAAATGGGCGGCAATCAGCCCCAGCATTTT; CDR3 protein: CASLPQMGGNQPQHF
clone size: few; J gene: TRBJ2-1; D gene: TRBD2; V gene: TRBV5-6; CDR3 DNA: TGTGCCAGCAGCTTGGGGACTAGCTCCTACAATGAGCAGTTCTTC; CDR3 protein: CASSLGTSSYNEQFF
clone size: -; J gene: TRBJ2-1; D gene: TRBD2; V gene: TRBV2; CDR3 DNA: TGTGCCAGCAGCCTGGCTAGCGGCAATGAGCAGTTCTTC; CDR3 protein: CASSLASGNEQFF
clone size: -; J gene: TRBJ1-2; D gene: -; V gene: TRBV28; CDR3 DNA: TGTGCCAGCAGTTTCTTGCGGGGGAGCTATGGCTACACCTTC; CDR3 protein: CASSFLRGSYGYTF